The rows below give T cell receptor beta chains drawn from one sample of a study of OX40 agonist ivuxolimab in advanced cancers. Clones were sequenced by immunoSEQ multiplex PCR, and TCRdb holds only the in-frame ones, with some missing. This table has tens of thousands of clones, 90% appearing once. Sample: CD4+ or CD8+ T cells sorted from blood, taken in a trial of the OX40 agonist ivuxolimab. Receptors originate from an adult with an advanced solid tumor such as melanoma, head and neck, liver or kidney cancer. The CDR3 runs from the conserved cysteine through the conserved F or W. D genes are given only for firm matches. A clone size is listed for some rows: how often the clone was seen (once, few, many), or a class if it is expanded.

V gene: TRBV10-3; clone size: -; J gene: TRBJ1-2; D gene: TRBD1; CDR3 DNA: TGTGCCATCAGTAGAAGCACCGGGACAGGAGGAGGGCCGCTTGGCTACACCTTC; CDR3 protein: CAISRSTGTGGGPLGYTF
V gene: TRBV25-1; clone size: -; J gene: TRBJ1-6; D gene: TRBD1; CDR3 DNA: TGTGCCAGCAGTGCGGACAGGGGAGATTCACCCCTCCACTTT; CDR3 protein: CASSADRGDSPLHF
V gene: TRBV20-1; clone size: -; J gene: TRBJ1-1; D gene: TRBD1; CDR3 DNA: TGCAGTGCTAGCGGACAGGGAAGAGCTTTCTTT; CDR3 protein: CSASGQGRAFF
V gene: TRBV11-3; clone size: -; J gene: TRBJ2-1; D gene: TRBD2; CDR3 DNA: TGTGCCAGCAGCTTCCAAGCGGGAGTCCCCTACAATGAGCAGTTCTTC; CDR3 protein: CASSFQAGVPYNEQFF
V gene: TRBV21-1; clone size: -; J gene: TRBJ2-7; D gene: -; CDR3 DNA: TGTGCCACGGGACTATCAAGCTCCTACGAGCAGTACTTC; CDR3 protein: CATGLSSSYEQYF
V gene: TRBV6-1; clone size: few; J gene: TRBJ1-2; D gene: -; CDR3 DNA: TGTGCCAGCAGTGACGGGACCTCTCGAGGCTACACCTTC; CDR3 protein: CASSDGTSRGYTF
V gene: TRBV6-5; clone size: -; J gene: TRBJ2-4; D gene: -; CDR3 DNA: TGTGCCAGCAGCACGGGCCTAGCCAAAAACATTCAGTACTTC; CDR3 protein: CASSTGLAKNIQYF
V gene: TRBV5-1; clone size: -; J gene: TRBJ2-7; D gene: -; CDR3 DNA: TGCGCCAGCAGCTTGGAACCAGGCGACTACGAGCAGTACTTC; CDR3 protein: CASSLEPGDYEQYF
V gene: TRBV7-9; clone size: -; J gene: TRBJ2-1; D gene: -; CDR3 DNA: TGTGCCAGCAGCTTATTAAGAGAAGGGGAGCAGTTCTTC; CDR3 protein: CASSLLREGEQFF
V gene: TRBV6-5; clone size: few; J gene: TRBJ1-5; D gene: -; CDR3 DNA: TGTGCCAGCAGTTACCCCAGCGATCAGCCCCAGCATTTT; CDR3 protein: CASSYPSDQPQHF
V gene: TRBV18; clone size: few; J gene: TRBJ2-5; D gene: -; CDR3 DNA: TGTGCCAGCTCACCACTTGGGTCTGTCCTCCAAGAGACCCAGTACTTC; CDR3 protein: CASSPLGSVLQETQYF
V gene: TRBV7-3; clone size: -; J gene: TRBJ2-5; D gene: -; CDR3 DNA: TGTGCCAGCAGCTCAACGGCCCAGGGGACCCAGTACTTC; CDR3 protein: CASSSTAQGTQYF
V gene: TRBV19; clone size: -; J gene: TRBJ2-7; D gene: TRBD1; CDR3 DNA: TGTGCCAGTAGTATTGACAGGGGAAGTATTTTCGAGCAGTACTTC; CDR3 protein: CASSIDRGSIFEQYF
V gene: TRBV21-1; clone size: -; J gene: TRBJ2-1; D gene: -; CDR3 DNA: TGTGCCAGCAGCAAATCACCTAGCGGGAGGGCCATTGAGCAGTTCTTC; CDR3 protein: CASSKSPSGRAIEQFF
V gene: TRBV19; clone size: -; J gene: TRBJ1-5; D gene: -; CDR3 DNA: TGTGCCACAAGGACCCAAGGAGGTCAGCCCCAGCATTTT; CDR3 protein: CATRTQGGQPQHF
V gene: TRBV5-4; clone size: -; J gene: TRBJ2-1; D gene: -; CDR3 DNA: TGTGCCAGCACCACTACCCATGGAGTGGCCTACAATGAGCAGTTCTTC; CDR3 protein: CASTTTHGVAYNEQFF
V gene: TRBV6-5; clone size: once; J gene: TRBJ2-5; D gene: -; CDR3 DNA: TGTGCCAGCAGCCGAAGGTCCTCTCGGGGCGAGACCCAGTACTTC; CDR3 protein: CASSRRSSRGETQYF
V gene: TRBV10-3; clone size: few; J gene: TRBJ1-4; D gene: -; CDR3 DNA: TGTGCCATCAGTGAGTCCTCGAATGAAAAACTGTTTTTT; CDR3 protein: CAISESSNEKLFF
V gene: TRBV4-1; clone size: -; J gene: TRBJ1-4; D gene: -; CDR3 DNA: TGCGCCAGCAGCCAACGGACAGTAGGCAATGAAAAACTGTTTTTT; CDR3 protein: CASSQRTVGNEKLFF
V gene: TRBV28; clone size: -; J gene: TRBJ2-7; D gene: -; CDR3 DNA: TGTGCCAGCTCCCCTGGGATAGCGGAAACCCACGAGCAGTACTTC; CDR3 protein: CASSPGIAETHEQYF
V gene: TRBV29-1; clone size: -; J gene: TRBJ1-2; D gene: -; CDR3 DNA: TGCAGCGTTCTGGAGGGCTACACCTTC; CDR3 protein: CSVLEGYTF
V gene: TRBV5-1; clone size: -; J gene: TRBJ2-1; D gene: -; CDR3 DNA: TGCGCCAGCAGCTTGGTCAGGGATCGGAGCAATGAGCAGTTCTTC; CDR3 protein: CASSLVRDRSNEQFF
V gene: TRBV5-4; clone size: once; J gene: TRBJ2-7; D gene: -; CDR3 DNA: TGTGCCAGCAGCTTGGGGGGGTCCACCTACGAGCAGTACTTC; CDR3 protein: CASSLGGSTYEQYF
V gene: TRBV7-9; clone size: -; J gene: TRBJ2-7; D gene: -; CDR3 DNA: TGTGCCAGCAGCACTACGGTCACGCAGTACTTC; CDR3 protein: CASSTTVTQYF
V gene: TRBV5-1; clone size: -; J gene: TRBJ2-5; D gene: TRBD1; CDR3 DNA: TGCGCCAGCAGCTCGGACAGGACACAAGAGACCCAGTACTTC; CDR3 protein: CASSSDRTQETQYF
V gene: TRBV7-6; clone size: -; J gene: TRBJ2-7; D gene: -; CDR3 DNA: TGTGCCAGCAGCCTACAACCCCCGGGCTTATACGAGCAGTACTTC; CDR3 protein: CASSLQPPGLYEQYF
V gene: TRBV11-3; clone size: -; J gene: TRBJ2-7; D gene: -; CDR3 DNA: TGTGCCAGCAGCCGACTATCAAGTCTGGAGCAGTACTTC; CDR3 protein: CASSRLSSLEQYF
V gene: TRBV5-1; clone size: -; J gene: TRBJ2-3; D gene: TRBD2; CDR3 DNA: TGCGCCAGCAGCTTGGCCTCCGGGACTAGCGGTTCTACGCAGTATTTT; CDR3 protein: CASSLASGTSGSTQYF
V gene: TRBV6-6; clone size: once; J gene: TRBJ1-1; D gene: -; CDR3 DNA: TGTGCCAGCAAGCAGGTGGGCACTGAAGCTTTCTTT; CDR3 protein: CASKQVGTEAFF
V gene: TRBV18; clone size: -; J gene: TRBJ1-5; D gene: TRBD1; CDR3 DNA: TGTGCCAGCTCACCGACAGGGAATGAGCCCCAGCATTTT; CDR3 protein: CASSPTGNEPQHF
V gene: TRBV7-6; clone size: -; J gene: TRBJ1-2; D gene: TRBD1; CDR3 DNA: TGTGCCAGCAGCTTACTAACCCGGGACAGGGCTAGCGGCTACACCTTC; CDR3 protein: CASSLLTRDRASGYTF
V gene: TRBV9; clone size: -; J gene: TRBJ2-3; D gene: TRBD1; CDR3 DNA: TGTGCCAGCAGTTCCTCACAGGGGGATACGCAGTATTTT; CDR3 protein: CASSSSQGDTQYF
V gene: TRBV29-1; clone size: -; J gene: TRBJ2-4; D gene: TRBD1; CDR3 DNA: TGCAGCGTTGATTCCGGGACAGGGGGAAACATTCAGTACTTC; CDR3 protein: CSVDSGTGGNIQYF
V gene: TRBV27; clone size: -; J gene: TRBJ2-3; D gene: -; CDR3 DNA: TGTGCCAGCAGTTCCGGCCGCAGGGAAGATACGCAGTATTTT; CDR3 protein: CASSSGRREDTQYF
V gene: TRBV30; clone size: -; J gene: TRBJ2-7; D gene: TRBD1; CDR3 DNA: TGTGCCTGGAGTTCCGTTCCAGGGGGCTACGAGCAGTACTTC; CDR3 protein: CAWSSVPGGYEQYF
V gene: TRBV30; clone size: -; J gene: TRBJ2-7; D gene: -; CDR3 DNA: TGTGCCTGGACCCCGGGCAGTCCCTACGAGCAGTACTTC; CDR3 protein: CAWTPGSPYEQYF
V gene: TRBV15; clone size: once; J gene: TRBJ2-1; D gene: TRBD2; CDR3 DNA: TGTGCCACCAGCAGAGATGTAGCGGGAGTTGGCAATGAGCAGTTCTTC; CDR3 protein: CATSRDVAGVGNEQFF
V gene: TRBV5-1; clone size: -; J gene: TRBJ2-5; D gene: -; CDR3 DNA: TGCGCCAGCAGCTTGGGCAGACAAGAGACCCAGTACTTC; CDR3 protein: CASSLGRQETQYF
V gene: TRBV7-2; clone size: -; J gene: TRBJ2-1; D gene: TRBD2; CDR3 DNA: TGTGCCAGCAGGCCGGCGGGACTAGCGGGAGGCAATGAGCAGTTCTTC; CDR3 protein: CASRPAGLAGGNEQFF
V gene: TRBV7-8; clone size: -; J gene: TRBJ2-3; D gene: -; CDR3 DNA: TGTGCCAGCAGCCCCGGTCGTCTAGCGAGCACAGATACGCAGTATTTT; CDR3 protein: CASSPGRLASTDTQYF
V gene: TRBV6-5; clone size: -; J gene: TRBJ2-3; D gene: -; CDR3 DNA: TGTGCCAGCAGATACCTAGGAGCAGGGGGCACAGATACGCAGTATTTT; CDR3 protein: CASRYLGAGGTDTQYF
V gene: TRBV28; clone size: -; J gene: TRBJ2-1; D gene: -; CDR3 DNA: TGTGCCAGCAGCGATCTCTCGGGAGCTGAGCAGTTCTTC; CDR3 protein: CASSDLSGAEQFF
V gene: TRBV28; clone size: once; J gene: TRBJ1-1; D gene: -; CDR3 DNA: TGTGCCAGCAGTTTGGGCAGGAAGAACACTGAAGCTTTCTTT; CDR3 protein: CASSLGRKNTEAFF
V gene: TRBV6-5; clone size: -; J gene: TRBJ2-3; D gene: -; CDR3 DNA: TGTGCCAGCAGGCCATCCGGGACAAGGTCAGATACGCAGTATTTT; CDR3 protein: CASRPSGTRSDTQYF
V gene: TRBV7-9; clone size: -; J gene: TRBJ2-5; D gene: -; CDR3 DNA: TGTGCCAGCAGCCCGCCCGGGGTAGCGCTCCTCCAAGAGACCCAGTACTTC; CDR3 protein: CASSPPGVALLQETQYF